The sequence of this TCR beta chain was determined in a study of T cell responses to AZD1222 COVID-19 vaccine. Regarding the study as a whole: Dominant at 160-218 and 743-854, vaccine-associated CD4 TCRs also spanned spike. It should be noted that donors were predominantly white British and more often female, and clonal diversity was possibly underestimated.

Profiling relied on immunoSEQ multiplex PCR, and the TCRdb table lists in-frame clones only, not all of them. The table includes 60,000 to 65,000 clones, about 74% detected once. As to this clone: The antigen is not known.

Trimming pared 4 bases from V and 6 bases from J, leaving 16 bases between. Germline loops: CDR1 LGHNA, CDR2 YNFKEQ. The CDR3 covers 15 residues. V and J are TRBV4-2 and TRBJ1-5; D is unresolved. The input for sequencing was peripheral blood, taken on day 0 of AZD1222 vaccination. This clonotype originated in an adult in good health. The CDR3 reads CASSPAARVGQPQHF. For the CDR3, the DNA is TGTGCCAGCAGCCCCGCCGCGAGGGTGGGTCAGCCCCAGCATTTT.